This entry lists 27 T cell receptor beta chains sequenced from one sample in a study of T cell repertoires in cytomegalovirus infection. TCRdb itself ran the reads through MiXCR, one entry per CDR3 protein. The data show some 400,000 distinct CDR3 sequences, around 32% seen once. Sequenced input: PBMCs. The origin of the receptors is a human donor in good health (CMV status not recorded). Some clones in this sample may be carry-over from other donors' samples.

This clonotype was counted a few times. This chain uses TRBV28 with TRBJ1-3, with unresolved D. Trimming removed 6 bases at V and 0 bases at J, with 18 bases between. CDR1 MDHEN and CDR2 SYDVKM come from the germline V gene. There are 17 residues in the CDR3. The CDR3 sequence is CASSLGQPRVSGNTIYF. CDR3 bases: TGTGCCAGCAGCCTTGGTCAGCCCCGCGTCTCTGGAAACACCATATATTTT. The full variable domain, in which reference TRBV28 and TRBJ1-3 provide the parts outside the CDR3, is DVKVTQSSRYLVKRTGEKVFLECVQDMDHENMFWYRQDPGLGLRLIYFSYDVKMKEKGDIPEGYSVSREKKERFSLILESASTNQTSMYLCASSLGQPRVSGNTIYFGEGSWLTVV.

This clonotype was counted a few times. The gene calls are TRBV12-3 or TRBV12-4 and TRBJ1-6; D gene uncertain. The V end was cut by 2 bases, the J end by 2 bases, with 4 bases between. CDR3 length equals 14 residues. Written as DNA, the CDR3 is TGTGCCAGCAGTTTAAGGACCTATAATTCACCCCTCCACTTT. This encodes CASSLRTYNSPLHF.

To note about this clonotype: An end of the junction does not agree with germline; a read error may underlie this. The chain couples TRBV10-3 to TRBJ1-1; a possible D gene is TRBD1 (5 bases). The CDR3 is made up of 15 amino acids. Germline CDR1 reads ENHRY; CDR2 reads SYGVKD. CDR3 loop: CASSESHGGRTEAFF. CDR3 coding DNA: TGTGCCAGCAGTGAGTCGCACGGGGGACGCACTGAAGCTTTCTTT.

This clonotype was picked up a small number of times. The chain joins TRBV19 to TRBJ1-1; D not certain. The germline V and J ends were trimmed by 7 bases and 5 bases, with 23 bases remaining between them. This CDR3 is 16 amino acids long. Per the germline V gene, CDR1 is LNHDA and CDR2 is SQIVND (reference sequence). CDR3 residues: CASTMAEGWKGTEAFF. CDR3 nucleotide sequence: TGTGCCAGTACCATGGCGGAGGGCTGGAAAGGGACTGAAGCTTTCTTT.

The chain links TRBV20-1 to TRBJ1-2, with 7 bases lining up with TRBD1. There are 13 residues in the CDR3. From germline, CDR1 is DFQATT and CDR2 SNEGSKA (reference sequence). With 3 bases clipped from V and 2 bases from J, the junction kept 3 bases outside the gene matches. DNA for the CDR3: TGCAGTGCTAGGGGACAGTCCAACTATGGCTACACCTTC. It specifies CSARGQSNYGYTF.

CDR3 nucleotide sequence: TGTGCCAGCAGCTTAGCGAGGGTAGCGAAAACTCAAGAGACCCAGTACTTC. Translation: CASSLARVAKTQETQYF. The genes are TRBV11-1 and TRBJ2-5; maybe TRBD2 (5 bases). The CDR3 runs to 17 residues. Germline V lookup: CDR1 SGHAT, CDR2 FQDESV (reference sequence). Trimming took off 0 bases at V and 2 bases at J, with 16 bases between the two ends.

This chain connects TRBV20-1 to TRBJ2-7, with D unclear. The CDR3 has 14 amino acids. The germline CDR1 and CDR2 sequences are DFQATT and SNEGSKA (reference sequence). The germline V and J ends were trimmed by 1 base and 0 bases, with 10 bases remaining between them. The CDR3 DNA sequence: TGCAGTGCTAGAGTTACGCCTAACTCCTACGAGCAGTACTTC. It codes for CSARVTPNSYEQYF.

The gene calls are TRBV5-4 and TRBJ2-5; the D gene is possibly TRBD2 (6 bases). CDR1 is SGHNT and CDR2 is YYREEE in the germline V gene (reference sequence). V dropped 0 bases and J dropped 1 base, with 13 bases sitting between them. This CDR3 region has 16 residues. DNA of the CDR3: TGTGCCAGCAGCTTGGACTACGGACTACTCCAAGAGACCCAGTACTTC. This sequence encodes CASSLDYGLLQETQYF.

This clonotype showed up many times. The chain uses TRBV27 and TRBJ2-1; possibly TRBD2 for D (6 bases). CDR1 and CDR2 (germline): MNHEY, SMNVEV (reference sequence). The V gene lost 4 bases and the J gene lost 1 base, with 8 bases spanning the gap. The CDR3 length is 14 residues. DNA of the CDR3: TGTGCCAGCAGTTATGGGGGGTCCTACAATGAGCAGTTCTTC. This sequence encodes CASSYGGSYNEQFF.

This chain joins TRBV12-3 or TRBV12-4 and TRBJ2-1; 8 bases map to TRBD2. Trimming removed 3 bases from V and 8 bases from J; junction bases left unmatched: 15. The CDR3 is 17 amino acids. CDR3 region: CASSLGPARAGVDEQFF. The CDR3 region has the DNA TGTGCCAGCAGTTTGGGCCCAGCGAGAGCGGGGGTCGATGAGCAGTTCTTC.

The V and J genes are TRBV6-5 and TRBJ2-1, with D possibly matching TRBD1 (6 bases). V lost 0 bases and J 6 bases, leaving 12 bases between the germline ends. The germline CDR1 and CDR2 sequences are MNHEY and SVGAGI. The CDR3 extends over 15 amino acids. CDR3 protein: CASSYSTWTVNEQFF. For the CDR3, the DNA is TGTGCCAGCAGTTACTCGACCTGGACAGTCAATGAGCAGTTCTTC.

The chain uses TRBV7-9 and TRBJ2-1; D possibly corresponds to TRBD1 (6 bases). Germline V gene sequence: CDR1 SEHNR, CDR2 FQNEAQ (reference sequence). Trimming shortened V by 5 bases and J by 3 bases, and 17 bases separated the two germline ends. CDR3 size: 16 residues. The chain's CDR3 is CASSELLSRGYNEQFF. In DNA, the CDR3 is TGTGCCAGCAGCGAATTATTAAGCAGGGGCTACAATGAGCAGTTCTTC.

Note on this clonotype: This likely comes from a read error, as the CDR3 has no conserved phenylalanine or tryptophan at its end. V and J are TRBV7-2 and TRBJ2-7; D possibly corresponds to TRBD1 (5 bases). The CDR3 sequence is 12 residues long. CDR1 and CDR2 (germline): SGHTA, FQGNSA. V gave up 6 bases and J gave up 3 bases, with 9 bases separating them. In nucleotides, the CDR3 is TGTGCCAGCAGACAGGAGAGCTACGAGCAGTACTTA. It yields the protein CASRQESYEQYL.

The V gene is TRBV25-1, the J gene TRBJ1-2; TRBD1 matches at 9 bases. Germline V gives CDR1 MGHDK, CDR2 SYGVNS. The CDR3 is made up of 15 amino acids. V gave up 3 bases and J gave up 4 bases; unmatched junction bases: 6. CDR3 amino acids: CASSDWTGESYGYTF. The CDR3 nucleotides are TGTGCCAGCAGTGATTGGACAGGGGAATCCTATGGCTACACCTTC.

This clonotype was observed a few times. The chain combines TRBV7-2 with TRBJ2-3, with D possibly matching TRBD1 (5 bases). CDR1 and CDR2 (germline): SGHTA, FQGNSA. This CDR3 has 14 amino acids. The ends were cut back, 7 bases at V and 3 bases at J, with 14 bases in the middle. The CDR3 DNA reads as TGTGCCAGCAATAAGGACAAGGCTACAGATACGCAGTATTTT. Translated: CASNKDKATDTQYF.

As concerns this clonotype: Germline is not matched at one junction end, which may reflect a read error. The chain is built from TRBV7-3 and TRBJ1-1, with a weak D call TRBD1 (5 bases). Germline assignment: CDR1 SGHTA and CDR2 FQGTGA. This CDR3 spans 12 amino acids. Here the CDR3 DNA reads TGTGCCAGCAGTAATCTGGGGGGTGAATCTTTCTTT. Its translation is CASSNLGGESFF.

Ten or more counts support this clonotype. The chain is built from TRBV7-2 and TRBJ2-5; D tentatively reads TRBD1 or TRBD2 (6 bases each). The germline CDR1 and CDR2 sequences are SGHTA and FQGNSA. The V end lost 4 bases, the J end lost 4 bases, and 16 bases lay between the germline ends. The CDR3 covers 15 residues. Written as DNA, the CDR3 is TGTGCCAGCAGCTCCTTTGAGGGGGGAAGAGAGACCCAGTACTTC. It yields the protein CASSSFEGGRETQYF.

With respect to this clonotype: A much larger clonotype is one base distant, so this may be a read error. Likely a read error: the CDR3 ends without its conserved phenylalanine or tryptophan. This chain connects TRBV7-2 to TRBJ2-5; TRBD1 agrees at 7 bases. Germline loops: CDR1 SGHTA, CDR2 FQGNSA. The V segment lost 5 bases and the J segment 2 bases; nucleotides outside the gene matches: 5. The CDR3 is 14 residues long. CDR3: CASSQGTAQETQYY. CDR3 in DNA: TGTGCCAGCAGCCAAGGGACAGCTCAAGAGACCCAGTACTAC.

The chain joins TRBV27 to TRBJ2-1, with 12 bases matching TRBD2. V was clipped by 2 bases and J by 5 bases; unmatched bases: 4. Germline lookup yields CDR1 MNHEY and CDR2 SMNVEV (reference sequence). This CDR3 comprises 16 residues. This CDR3 reads CASSLRGLAGNNEQFF. The CDR3 DNA reads as TGTGCCAGCAGTTTAAGAGGACTAGCGGGGAACAATGAGCAGTTCTTC.

CDR3 in amino acids: CASQRQGQTGNTIYF. The DNA for the CDR3 is TGTGCCAGCCAAAGGCAGGGGCAGACCGGAAACACCATATATTTT. The rearrangement joins TRBV12-3 or TRBV12-4 to TRBJ1-3; D is possibly TRBD1 (6 bases). The CDR3 contains 15 residues. V dropped 8 bases and J dropped 4 bases, with 18 bases sitting between them.

The chain links TRBV7-9 to TRBJ2-3; D is perhaps TRBD1 (6 bases). V lost 7 bases and J 1 base, leaving 18 bases between the germline ends. The CDR3 extends over 16 amino acids. Germline V gene data show CDR1 as SEHNR and CDR2 as FQNEAQ (reference sequence). CDR3 in DNA: TGTGCCAGCACTCGACAAGGGGGTACGGGCACAGATACGCAGTATTTT. Translating it yields CASTRQGGTGTDTQYF.

This clonotype was seen at least ten times. The chain is built from TRBV7-2 and TRBJ2-7; tentatively, D is TRBD2 (6 bases). V lost 4 bases and J lost 1, with 11 bases in between. The CDR3 contains 14 residues. CDR1 and CDR2 (germline): SGHTA, FQGNSA. The CDR3 is CASSWRDGSYEQYF. The CDR3, as DNA: TGTGCCAGCAGCTGGCGGGACGGATCCTACGAGCAGTACTTC.

This clonotype was observed many times. V is TRBV7-8 and J is TRBJ1-1; TRBD1 is a possible D gene (6 bases). In germline, CDR1 is SGHVS, CDR2 FQNEAQ. V dropped 4 bases and J dropped 0 bases, with 12 bases sitting between them. The length of the CDR3 is 15 residues. The CDR3, as DNA: TGTGCCAGCAGCTCAAACAGGGCTCTGAACACTGAAGCTTTCTTT. Translated, it gives CASSSNRALNTEAFF.

This chain joins TRBV4-1 and TRBJ2-7; D unclear. Germline V gives CDR1 MGHRA, CDR2 YSYEKL. Trimming stripped 0 bases from V and 5 bases from J, with 8 bases between. This CDR3 has 13 residues. The CDR3: CASSQDLSNEQYF. CDR3 DNA sequence: TGCGCCAGCAGCCAAGATTTATCGAACGAGCAGTACTTC.

Many counts were recorded for this clonotype. The rearrangement joins TRBV7-2 to TRBJ2-1; tentatively, D is TRBD2 (7 bases). Germline CDR1 and CDR2: SGHTA and FQGNSA. CDR3 size: 16 residues. Trimming removed 1 base from V and 7 bases from J, with 17 bases in between. In DNA, the CDR3 is TGTGCCAGCAGCTTAGGGCGGCGGGGGCACGGGAATGAGCAGTTCTTC. Translated: CASSLGRRGHGNEQFF.

In its sample, this clonotype was seen a few times. The chain carries TRBV28 and TRBJ1-4; D is undetermined. Germline CDR1 reads MDHEN; CDR2 reads SYDVKM. CDR3 length: 14 amino acids. V was cut by 2 bases and J by 2 bases, with 6 bases left in between. CDR3 DNA sequence: TGTGCCAGCAGTTTACCGGTGACTAATGAAAAACTGTTTTTT. This sequence encodes CASSLPVTNEKLFF.

V is TRBV7-6 and J is TRBJ1-2, with TRBD1 matching 9 bases. The length of the CDR3 is 14 residues. Germline V gene sequence: CDR1 SGHVS, CDR2 FNYEAQ. Trimming at V came to 10 bases and at J to 3 bases, leaving 9 bases not matched to a gene. The CDR3 is CAILGDRGYYGYTF. The CDR3 DNA reads as TGTGCCATCCTAGGAGACAGGGGGTACTATGGCTACACCTTC.